The clone carrying this T cell receptor (beta chain) has just a few counts. Its specificity is not known. The entry originates in a study of breast tumors, draining lymph nodes, adjacent tissues. Study findings and constraints: That most tumor T cells come from lymph nodes remained unproven. Compared with basal-like, luminal-like tumors shared significantly more repertoire with nontumor tissue. Data fit most tumor T cells coming from lymph node, expanding in tumor. Tumors had less TCR diversity than lymph nodes, more than nontumor tissue.

CDR1 SGHTA and CDR2 FQGNSA come from the germline V gene. The CDR3 spans 15 residues. V gave up 4 bases and J gave up 1 base, with 8 bases separating them. Using its own MiXCR run on the multiplex PCR reads, TCRdb lists one record per CDR3 protein. The sample lists fewer than 25,000 distinct CDR3 sequences; about 61% were seen once. The chain joins TRBV7-2 to TRBJ2-6; D uncertain. Sequenced: tumor-adjacent breast tissue. The clonotype originates from a female donor with breast cancer. Some clones in this sample may be carry-over from other donors' samples. The CDR3 region has the DNA TGTGCCAGCAGCTGGGGTAGTTCTGGGGCCAACGTCCTGACTTTC. Protein sequence: CASSWGSSGANVLTF.